A single sample gave rise to the 29 T cell receptor beta chains below, sequenced in a study of CXCR3-negative and CXCR3-positive naive CD8 T cells. Libraries of TRB cDNA were made by 5' RACE and carried UMIs. TCRdb reanalyzed the 5' RACE reads, giving one entry per CDR3 protein sequence and no DNA. The repertoire table contains more than 45,000 distinct CDR3 sequences. Sequenced input: memory CD8+ T cells from blood. The receptors stem from a human donor in good health. Some clones in this sample may be carry-over from other donors' samples.

The genes are TRBV14 and TRBJ2-7; TCRdb's assignment of TRBD1 cannot be checked, as there is no DNA. Germline V CDR1 and CDR2: SGHDN, FVKESK. There are 19 residues in the CDR3. This chain's CDR3 is CASSPLGGSPSSGFYEQYF.

CDR3: CAISDRTRGSYEQYF. The V call is TRBV10-3, the J call TRBJ2-7; the D gene TCRdb calls, TRBD2, cannot be checked with no DNA. Per germline, CDR1 ENHRY and CDR2 SYGVKD. This CDR3 spans 15 amino acids.

The V gene is TRBV5-6, the J gene TRBJ2-1; TCRdb's D gene call, TRBD2, goes unchecked for lack of DNA. The CDR3 is 15 amino acids. Germline assignment: CDR1 SGHDT and CDR2 YYEEEE. The CDR3 region is CASSTRAGFSHEQFF.

This sequence joins TRBV18 and TRBJ2-7. The CDR3 covers 14 residues. CDR1 is KGHSH and CDR2 is LQKENI in the germline V gene. Here the CDR3 reads CASSPGPSSYEQYF.

The chain couples TRBV29-1 to TRBJ2-7; lacking DNA, the TRBD1 call made by TCRdb goes unchecked. CDR1 and CDR2 from the germline V gene are SQVTM and ANQGSEA. This CDR3 region has 15 residues. The CDR3 is CSVVGTGVVPYEQYF.

The CDR3 loop is CASARDRGSPLHF. The rearrangement joins TRBV12-5 to TRBJ1-6; TCRdb returns TRBD1, unconfirmable since there is no DNA. Per the germline V gene, CDR1 is LGHNT and CDR2 is FRNRAP. The CDR3 totals 13 residues. Drawing the rest from reference TRBV12-5 and TRBJ1-6, the complete variable domain is DARVTQTPRHKVTEMGQEVTMRCQPILGHNTVFWYRQTMMQGLELLAYFRNRAPLDDSGMPKDRFSAEMPDATLATLKIQPSEPRDSAVYFCASARDRGSPLHFGNGTRLTVT.

This sequence joins TRBV29-1 and TRBJ2-7; there is no DNA to check the TCRdb D call of TRBD2. There are 17 residues in the CDR3. Germline CDR1 reads SQVTM; CDR2 reads ANQGSEA. The CDR3 sequence is CSAGTSGSNRSSYEQYF.

The chain is built from TRBV7-3 and TRBJ2-7; TCRdb calls TRBD1, which cannot be checked without DNA. This CDR3 spans 14 amino acids. Looked up from germline, CDR1 is SGHTA and CDR2 is FQGTGA. The CDR3 reads CASSLSAQGYEQYF.

The gene calls are TRBV28 and TRBJ2-2; TCRdb outputs TRBD1, but without DNA this stays unchecked. CDR3 length: 15 residues. Per germline, CDR1 MDHEN and CDR2 SYDVKM. CDR3: CASTRDRANTGELFF.

The rearrangement uses TRBV6-2 or TRBV6-3 and TRBJ2-7. This CDR3 spans 15 amino acids. Per germline, CDR1 MNHEY and CDR2 SVGEGT. The CDR3 region is CASSYITDSSYEQYF.

The CDR3 here is CASRTVNTEAFF. This chain joins TRBV27 and TRBJ1-1; TCRdb indicates TRBD1, and absent DNA this call remains unverified. Germline V gene lookup returns CDR1 MNHEY and CDR2 SMNVEV (reference sequence). The CDR3 spans 12 residues.

The rearrangement uses TRBV29-1 and TRBJ2-1; TCRdb outputs TRBD2, but without DNA this stays unchecked. The germline CDR1 and CDR2 sequences are SQVTM and ANQGSEA. The CDR3 contains 16 residues. This chain's CDR3 is CSVEDSGRASYNEQFF.

The chain carries TRBV29-1 and TRBJ2-7; TCRdb calls TRBD1, which cannot be checked without DNA. Germline CDR1 SQVTM, CDR2 ANQGSEA. The CDR3 loop spans 13 amino acids. CDR3 sequence reads: CSAGGDSPYEQYF.

J is TRBJ1-5 and V is TRBV3-2; TCRdb designates TRBD1, a call that cannot be tested without DNA. TRBV3-2 is deemed a pseudogene. The CDR3 consists of 17 residues. The CDR3 protein is CASSQKEQGMTYQPQHF.

The chain carries TRBV29-1 and TRBJ2-7; TCRdb's D gene call, TRBD2, goes unchecked for lack of DNA. Looked up from germline, CDR1 is SQVTM and CDR2 is ANQGSEA. The CDR3 runs to 15 residues. The CDR3 loop is CSALRGTENLYEQYF.

The V gene is TRBV7-8, the J gene TRBJ2-7; TCRdb picks TRBD1, but there is no DNA to check that call. Germline V gives CDR1 SGHVS, CDR2 FQNEAQ. The CDR3 totals 14 residues. This CDR3 is CASSSSGTGYEQYF.

The gene calls are TRBV6-2 or TRBV6-3 and TRBJ2-7; TCRdb selects TRBD1, and the lack of DNA leaves this call unchecked. CDR1 is MNHEY and CDR2 is SVGEGT in the germline V gene. This CDR3 spans 16 amino acids. Here the CDR3 reads CASSYPLGGGSYEQYF.

The V gene is TRBV4-3, the J gene TRBJ2-5; with no DNA, the TCRdb D assignment of TRBD2 cannot be verified. The CDR3 contains 16 residues. Germline assignment: CDR1 LGHNA and CDR2 YSLEER. CDR3 sequence: CASSQEWTTLEETQYF.

The chain combines TRBV27 with TRBJ1-4; TCRdb designates TRBD1, a call that cannot be tested without DNA. This CDR3 is 11 amino acids long. Per the germline V gene, CDR1 is MNHEY and CDR2 is SMNVEV (reference sequence). The chain's CDR3 is CASSRAEKLFF.

V usage is TRBV6-5 and J usage is TRBJ2-1; TCRdb outputs TRBD2, but without DNA this stays unchecked. The CDR3 totals 13 residues. CDR1 is MNHEY and CDR2 is SVGAGI in the germline V gene. The CDR3 protein is CASSLASYNEQFF.

This chain connects TRBV29-1 to TRBJ2-5; without DNA, the TCRdb call of TRBD1 cannot be checked. In germline, CDR1 is SQVTM, CDR2 ANQGSEA. The CDR3 is 14 amino acids. CDR3 sequence: CSVAGDRLEETQYF. The whole variable domain, remainder taken from reference TRBV29-1 and TRBJ2-5, is SAVISQKPSRDICQRGTSLTIQCQVDSQVTMMFWYRQQPGQSLTLIATANQGSEATYESGFVIDKFPISRPNLTFSTLTVSNMSPEDSSIYLCSVAGDRLEETQYFGPGTRLLVL.

This chain connects TRBV5-1 to TRBJ2-2; TCRdb returns TRBD2, unconfirmable since there is no DNA. Looked up from germline, CDR1 is SGHRS and CDR2 is YFSETQ. The CDR3 loop spans 17 amino acids. Here the CDR3 reads CASSLEKLAGGPRELFF.

V usage is TRBV29-1 and J usage is TRBJ2-1; the D call of TRBD1 rests on TCRdb alone, since no DNA is present to check it. The CDR3 sequence is 14 residues long. CDR1 SQVTM and CDR2 ANQGSEA come from the germline V gene. CDR3 residues: CSAGRDRLHNEQFF.

V usage is TRBV20-1 and J usage is TRBJ2-1; as DNA is missing, the TRBD2 call by TCRdb cannot be tested. The CDR3 totals 13 residues. CDR1 and CDR2 (germline): DFQATT, SNEGSKA (reference sequence). The CDR3 region is CSAKTSGSNEQFF.

V and J are TRBV5-6 and TRBJ2-1; TCRdb picks TRBD2, but there is no DNA to check that call. The CDR3 consists of 17 residues. The germline V gene has CDR1 SGHDT and CDR2 YYEEEE. CDR3 residues: CASSLGPSEYSYNEQFF.

The CDR3 here is CASSFRGPWEQFF. V gene TRBV28 combines with J gene TRBJ2-1; TCRdb designates TRBD2, a call that cannot be tested without DNA. The V gene's germline CDR1 is MDHEN and CDR2 SYDVKM. The CDR3 runs to 13 residues.

The rearrangement links TRBV6-2 or TRBV6-3 to TRBJ2-7. Germline assignment: CDR1 MNHEY and CDR2 SVGEGT. This CDR3 is built from 14 residues. CDR3 region: CASSYEATSHEQYF.

The V and J genes are TRBV24-1 and TRBJ2-2; without DNA, the TCRdb call of TRBD1 cannot be checked. The V gene's germline CDR1 is KGHDR and CDR2 SFDVKD. The CDR3 has 15 amino acids. This CDR3 is CATSDGQGETGELFF.

CDR3: CASSYPTTSGGSYEQYF. The genes are TRBV6-2 or TRBV6-3 and TRBJ2-7; the TRBD2 assignment by TCRdb is unverifiable without DNA. There are 17 residues in the CDR3. Germline CDR1 MNHEY, CDR2 SVGEGT.